The clone carrying this T cell receptor beta chain was recorded a few times. Antigen specificity is unknown. The CDR3 consists of 15 residues. Germline CDR1 SGHRS, CDR2 YFSETQ. Unmatched junction bases numbered 8, after V lost 4 bases and J lost 5 bases. These data belong to a study of response to subunit inactivated influenza vaccine. Findings and limits, study-wide: Authors suggested that a seasonal influenza vaccination recruits few new T cells each time.

MiXCR, run by TCRdb on the RT-PCR reads, gives a single entry per CDR3 protein. The sample holds around 750,000 distinct CDR3 sequences; less than 25% are singletons and the top ten take roughly a tenth. The sample was PBMCs from blood, taken more than 4 days after vaccination. The receptor was isolated from a man aged 50 to 59 who received an inactivated influenza vaccine. This sequence joins TRBV5-1 and TRBJ1-1, with 10 bases aligning to TRBD1. CDR3 in amino acids: CASSLLGQGVTEAFF. CDR3 DNA: TGCGCCAGCAGCCTCCTCGGACAGGGGGTTACTGAAGCTTTCTTT. Drawing the rest from reference TRBV5-1 and TRBJ1-1, the complete variable domain is KAGVTQTPRYLIKTRGQQVTLSCSPISGHRSVSWYQQTPGQGLQFLFEYFSETQRNKGNFPGRFSGRQFSNSRSEMNVSTLELGDSALYLCASSLLGQGVTEAFFGQGTRLTVV.